The 21 T cell receptor beta chains below were found in one sample sequenced in a study of T cell repertoires in ileal Crohn's disease. Clones were sequenced by immunoSEQ multiplex PCR, and TCRdb holds only the in-frame ones, with some missing. The table has 5,500 to 8,000 clones, 65% to 90% seen once; the top ten hold roughly 8.4%. Sample: ileal tissue. These receptors all stem from an adult with Crohn's disease.

V and J are TRBV14 and TRBJ1-2, with D tentatively TRBD1 (5 bases). The germline V gene encodes CDR1 SGHDN and CDR2 FVKESK. The CDR3 is 13 amino acids. V lost 11 bases to trimming and J lost 2 bases, with 15 bases between them. CDR3 coding DNA: TGTGCCTCCTCCCCACAGGAGAACTATGGCTACACCTTC. Protein sequence: CASSPQENYGYTF. The full variable domain, its missing parts supplied by reference TRBV14 and TRBJ1-2, is EAGVTQFPSHSVIEKGQTVTLRCDPISGHDNLYWYRRVMGKEIKFLLHFVKESKQDESGMPNNRFLAERTGGTYSTLKVQPAELEDSGVYFCASSPQENYGYTFGSGTRLTVV.

The rearrangement joins TRBV6-1 to TRBJ1-2; 7 bases are shared with TRBD1. Germline CDR1 is MNHNS and CDR2 is SASEGT. This CDR3 is built from 14 residues. J lost 4 bases, V lost 5 bases, and 7 bases had no gene match. For the CDR3, the DNA is TGTGCCAGCAGTCGCCGGGACAGTGGCTATGGCTACACCTTC. Translated, it gives CASSRRDSGYGYTF.

The chain joins TRBV5-1 to TRBJ2-2, with 12 bases that match TRBD2. The J segment lost 0 bases and the V segment lost 0 bases, leaving 0 bases of the junction unmatched. This CDR3 is built from 17 residues. Germline assignment: CDR1 SGHRS and CDR2 YFSETQ. CDR3: CASSLASGRANTGELFF. The CDR3 DNA sequence: TGCGCCAGCAGCTTGGCTAGCGGGAGGGCGAACACCGGGGAGCTGTTTTTT.

This chain connects TRBV11-3 to TRBJ1-3; 8 positions match TRBD1. From germline, CDR1 is SGHNT and CDR2 YENEEA. The CDR3 is 15 residues long. Trimming took 4 bases from V and 1 from J; bases not matched to a gene: 3. CDR3 bases: TGTGCCAGCAGCTCCCGGACAGGGTCTGGAAACACCATATATTTT. It encodes CASSSRTGSGNTIYF.

V usage is TRBV4-2 and J usage is TRBJ2-3, with D possibly TRBD2 on 6 matching bases. Per germline, CDR1 LGHNA and CDR2 YNFKEQ. Trimming pared 0 bases from V and 4 bases from J, leaving 11 bases between. The CDR3 length is 15 residues. The CDR3 bases are TGTGCCAGCAGCCAAGAAGGAGGGGCCGCAGATACGCAGTATTTT. Its protein is CASSQEGGAADTQYF.

The genes are TRBV27 and TRBJ2-2; D is perhaps TRBD2 (5 bases). Trimming removed 9 bases at V and 5 bases at J, with 13 bases between. The CDR3 has 13 residues. The V gene's germline CDR1 is MNHEY and CDR2 SMNVEV (reference sequence). This CDR3 reads CASRGLRTGELFF. CDR3 DNA sequence: TGTGCCAGTCGAGGACTGCGGACCGGGGAGCTGTTTTTT.

For the CDR3, the DNA is TGCGCCAGCAGCCCGAACCCACAGGGGGCGGCCGGCACTGAAGCTTTCTTT. Its protein product is CASSPNPQGAAGTEAFF. The chain links TRBV5-1 to TRBJ1-1; 9 bases are a match to TRBD1. CDR1 and CDR2 from the germline V gene are SGHRS and YFSETQ. CDR3 length: 17 amino acids. Germline trimming cut 4 bases from V and 4 bases from J; bases unmatched to any gene: 14.

V usage is TRBV19 and J usage is TRBJ1-2; a possible D gene is TRBD1 (5 bases). From germline, CDR1 is LNHDA and CDR2 SQIVND (reference sequence). V lost 3 bases and J 4 bases, leaving 21 bases between the germline ends. CDR3 length: 17 amino acids. The CDR3 region is CASSIKAGGRLGYGYTF. The CDR3 region has the DNA TGTGCCAGTAGTATCAAAGCGGGGGGTCGGCTGGGCTATGGCTACACCTTC. Full variable domain (outside the CDR3, taken from reference TRBV19 and TRBJ1-2): DGGITQSPKYLFRKEGQNVTLSCEQNLNHDAMYWYRQDPGQGLRLIYYSQIVNDFQKGDIAEGYSVSREKKESFPLTVTSAQKNPTAFYLCASSIKAGGRLGYGYTFGSGTRLTVV.

The chain recombines TRBV18 with TRBJ1-2, with 7 nucleotides matching TRBD1. V shed 6 bases, J shed 6 bases, and the junction held 10 bases outside the gene matches. The CDR3 extends over 14 amino acids. Per germline, CDR1 KGHSH and CDR2 LQKENI. In DNA, the CDR3 is TGTGCCAGCTCTCTTGACAGGGACCTGAATGGCTACACCTTC. Translation: CASSLDRDLNGYTF.

The rearrangement joins TRBV28 to TRBJ2-3; 8 positions match TRBD2. This CDR3 is 15 amino acids long. The trim removed 6 bases at V and 3 bases at J, leaving 8 bases unmatched. In germline, CDR1 is MDHEN, CDR2 SYDVKM. DNA of the CDR3: TGTGCCAGCAGGGGGGCTAGCGGGTTAACAGATACGCAGTATTTT. Protein: CASRGASGLTDTQYF.

This clone was observed a handful of times. This chain links TRBV4-1 with TRBJ1-5; 9 bases are a match to TRBD1. The V gene's germline CDR1 is MGHRA and CDR2 YSYEKL. The CDR3 loop spans 19 amino acids. V lost 2 bases to trimming and J lost 2 bases; unmatched junction nucleotides: 13. The CDR3: CASSQQPQTGGRGNQPQHF. The CDR3 nucleotides read TGCGCCAGCAGCCAACAACCCCAGACAGGGGGTCGGGGCAATCAGCCCCAGCATTTT.

This sequence joins TRBV2 and TRBJ2-1, with a weak D call TRBD1 (5 bases). This CDR3 is 15 amino acids long. Germline CDR1 and CDR2: SNHLY and FYNNEI. V was cut by 1 base and J by 7 bases, with 14 bases left in between. CDR3 protein: CASSEGSRKGNEQFF. The CDR3 DNA sequence: TGTGCCAGCAGTGAAGGGAGCAGAAAGGGGAATGAGCAGTTCTTC.

The chain has TRBV6-5 and TRBJ2-1; the D gene is possibly TRBD2 (6 bases). This CDR3 is built from 15 residues. Germline V CDR1 and CDR2: MNHEY, SVGAGI. Trimming left V 2 bases short and J 6 bases short, with 14 bases between. CDR3 sequence: CASSYADGGGNEQFF. The DNA for the CDR3 is TGTGCCAGCAGTTACGCCGATGGGGGAGGCAATGAGCAGTTCTTC.

The rearrangement links TRBV7-9 to TRBJ1-1, with a tentative D call TRBD1 (5 bases). The CDR3 runs to 15 residues. V was cut by 7 bases and J by 1 base, with 16 bases left in between. The germline CDR1 and CDR2 sequences are SEHNR and FQNEAQ (reference sequence). Here the CDR3 DNA reads TGTGCCAGCAACGGAGACGGCAGGGAGAACACTGAAGCTTTCTTT. Its protein product is CASNGDGRENTEAFF.

The V gene is TRBV2, the J gene TRBJ1-1, with 7 nucleotides matching TRBD1. The V gene end was trimmed by 5 bases and the J gene end by 4 bases; junction bases not matched to a gene: 7. This CDR3 is built from 14 residues. Germline lookup yields CDR1 SNHLY and CDR2 FYNNEI. For the CDR3, the DNA is TGTGCCAGCAGTTTCCAGGGGGGTAGCACTGAAGCTTTCTTT. This sequence encodes CASSFQGGSTEAFF.

The CDR3, as DNA: TGTGCCAGCAGTTACACTCCCAGGGAAAAACTGTTTTTT. Residues: CASSYTPREKLFF. This chain connects TRBV6-6 to TRBJ1-4; no definite D call. The CDR3 runs to 13 residues. The V and J ends lost 2 bases and 8 bases respectively, with 9 bases between them. The germline V gene has CDR1 MNHNY and CDR2 SVGAGI (reference sequence).

V and J are TRBV5-6 and TRBJ2-5, with D uncertain. Germline V gene sequence: CDR1 SGHDT, CDR2 YYEEEE. Between the trimmed V and J ends, which lost 9 bases and 5 bases, there was a span of 20 bases. This CDR3 has 14 residues. The DNA of the CDR3 is TGTGCCACCCACCTTGGGCTTGCCGCGGAGACCCAGTACTTC. Its translation: CATHLGLAAETQYF.

This chain links TRBV6-1 with TRBJ2-1, with D possibly being TRBD2 (5 bases). The CDR3 extends over 15 amino acids. V shed 7 bases and J shed 5 bases, with 18 bases lying between them. In germline, CDR1 is MNHNS, CDR2 SASEGT. The CDR3 loop reads CASTPQRGTHNEQFF. The CDR3 region has the DNA TGTGCCAGCACTCCTCAACGGGGTACACACAATGAGCAGTTCTTC.

This clone was picked up a small number of times. The CDR3 bases are TGTGTCGTAAAGGGGCTGGGTGAAAAACTGTTTTTT. It translates to CVVKGLGEKLFF. J is TRBJ1-4 and V is TRBV19, with TRBD1 as a possible D gene (5 bases). The CDR3 runs 12 residues. Germline V CDR1 and CDR2: LNHDA, SQIVND (reference sequence).

This chain joins TRBV10-2 and TRBJ2-3; D perhaps matches TRBD2 (7 bases). CDR1 is WSHSY and CDR2 is SAAADI in the germline V gene. The CDR3 runs to 11 residues. The ends were cut back, 6 bases at V and 15 bases at J, with 16 bases in the middle. This CDR3 is CASRRGGGEYF. CDR3 coding DNA: TGCGCCAGCAGGAGGGGGGGAGGTGAATATTTT.

The chain recombines TRBV14 with TRBJ1-1; maybe TRBD1 (5 bases). Between the trimmed V and J ends, which lost 1 base and 8 bases, there was a span of 11 bases. The CDR3 is 13 amino acids. Germline assignment: CDR1 SGHDN and CDR2 FVKESK. This CDR3 reads CASSQAAGFEAFF. In DNA form, the CDR3 reads TGTGCCAGCAGCCAAGCCGCAGGGTTCGAAGCTTTCTTT. Supplemented by reference TRBV14 and TRBJ1-1, the full variable domain reads EAGVTQFPSHSVIEKGQTVTLRCDPISGHDNLYWYRRVMGKEIKFLLHFVKESKQDESGMPNNRFLAERTGGTYSTLKVQPAELEDSGVYFCASSQAAGFEAFFGQGTRLTVV.